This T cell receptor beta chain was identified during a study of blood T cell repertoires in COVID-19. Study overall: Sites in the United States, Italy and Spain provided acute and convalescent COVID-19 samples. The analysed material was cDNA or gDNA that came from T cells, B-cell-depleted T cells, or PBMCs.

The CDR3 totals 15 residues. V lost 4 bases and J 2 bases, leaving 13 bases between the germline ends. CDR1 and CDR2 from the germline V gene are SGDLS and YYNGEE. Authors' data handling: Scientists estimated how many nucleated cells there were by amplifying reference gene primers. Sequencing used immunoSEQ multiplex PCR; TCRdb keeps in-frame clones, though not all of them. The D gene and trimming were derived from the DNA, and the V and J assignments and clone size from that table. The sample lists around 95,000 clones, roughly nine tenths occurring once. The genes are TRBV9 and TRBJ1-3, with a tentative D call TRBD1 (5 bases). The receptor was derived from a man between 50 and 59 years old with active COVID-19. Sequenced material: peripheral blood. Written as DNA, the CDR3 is TGTGCCAGCAGCCCAGTCCAGGGAACTGGAAACACCATATATTTT. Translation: CASSPVQGTGNTIYF.